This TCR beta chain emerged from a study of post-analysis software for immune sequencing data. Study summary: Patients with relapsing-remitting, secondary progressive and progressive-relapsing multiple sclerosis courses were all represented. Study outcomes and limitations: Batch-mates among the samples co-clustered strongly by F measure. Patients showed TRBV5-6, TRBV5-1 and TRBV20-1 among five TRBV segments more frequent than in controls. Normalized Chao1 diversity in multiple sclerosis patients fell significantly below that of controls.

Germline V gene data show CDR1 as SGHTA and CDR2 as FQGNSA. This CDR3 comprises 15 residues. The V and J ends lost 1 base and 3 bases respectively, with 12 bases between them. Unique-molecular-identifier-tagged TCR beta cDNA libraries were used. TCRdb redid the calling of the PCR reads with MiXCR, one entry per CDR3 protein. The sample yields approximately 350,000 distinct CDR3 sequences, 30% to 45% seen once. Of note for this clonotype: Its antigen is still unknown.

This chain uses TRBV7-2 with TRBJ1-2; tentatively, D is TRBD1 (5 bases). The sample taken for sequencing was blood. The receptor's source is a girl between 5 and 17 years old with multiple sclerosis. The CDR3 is CASSLESQGDYGYTF. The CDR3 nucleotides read TGTGCCAGCAGCTTAGAGTCCCAGGGAGACTATGGCTACACCTTC.